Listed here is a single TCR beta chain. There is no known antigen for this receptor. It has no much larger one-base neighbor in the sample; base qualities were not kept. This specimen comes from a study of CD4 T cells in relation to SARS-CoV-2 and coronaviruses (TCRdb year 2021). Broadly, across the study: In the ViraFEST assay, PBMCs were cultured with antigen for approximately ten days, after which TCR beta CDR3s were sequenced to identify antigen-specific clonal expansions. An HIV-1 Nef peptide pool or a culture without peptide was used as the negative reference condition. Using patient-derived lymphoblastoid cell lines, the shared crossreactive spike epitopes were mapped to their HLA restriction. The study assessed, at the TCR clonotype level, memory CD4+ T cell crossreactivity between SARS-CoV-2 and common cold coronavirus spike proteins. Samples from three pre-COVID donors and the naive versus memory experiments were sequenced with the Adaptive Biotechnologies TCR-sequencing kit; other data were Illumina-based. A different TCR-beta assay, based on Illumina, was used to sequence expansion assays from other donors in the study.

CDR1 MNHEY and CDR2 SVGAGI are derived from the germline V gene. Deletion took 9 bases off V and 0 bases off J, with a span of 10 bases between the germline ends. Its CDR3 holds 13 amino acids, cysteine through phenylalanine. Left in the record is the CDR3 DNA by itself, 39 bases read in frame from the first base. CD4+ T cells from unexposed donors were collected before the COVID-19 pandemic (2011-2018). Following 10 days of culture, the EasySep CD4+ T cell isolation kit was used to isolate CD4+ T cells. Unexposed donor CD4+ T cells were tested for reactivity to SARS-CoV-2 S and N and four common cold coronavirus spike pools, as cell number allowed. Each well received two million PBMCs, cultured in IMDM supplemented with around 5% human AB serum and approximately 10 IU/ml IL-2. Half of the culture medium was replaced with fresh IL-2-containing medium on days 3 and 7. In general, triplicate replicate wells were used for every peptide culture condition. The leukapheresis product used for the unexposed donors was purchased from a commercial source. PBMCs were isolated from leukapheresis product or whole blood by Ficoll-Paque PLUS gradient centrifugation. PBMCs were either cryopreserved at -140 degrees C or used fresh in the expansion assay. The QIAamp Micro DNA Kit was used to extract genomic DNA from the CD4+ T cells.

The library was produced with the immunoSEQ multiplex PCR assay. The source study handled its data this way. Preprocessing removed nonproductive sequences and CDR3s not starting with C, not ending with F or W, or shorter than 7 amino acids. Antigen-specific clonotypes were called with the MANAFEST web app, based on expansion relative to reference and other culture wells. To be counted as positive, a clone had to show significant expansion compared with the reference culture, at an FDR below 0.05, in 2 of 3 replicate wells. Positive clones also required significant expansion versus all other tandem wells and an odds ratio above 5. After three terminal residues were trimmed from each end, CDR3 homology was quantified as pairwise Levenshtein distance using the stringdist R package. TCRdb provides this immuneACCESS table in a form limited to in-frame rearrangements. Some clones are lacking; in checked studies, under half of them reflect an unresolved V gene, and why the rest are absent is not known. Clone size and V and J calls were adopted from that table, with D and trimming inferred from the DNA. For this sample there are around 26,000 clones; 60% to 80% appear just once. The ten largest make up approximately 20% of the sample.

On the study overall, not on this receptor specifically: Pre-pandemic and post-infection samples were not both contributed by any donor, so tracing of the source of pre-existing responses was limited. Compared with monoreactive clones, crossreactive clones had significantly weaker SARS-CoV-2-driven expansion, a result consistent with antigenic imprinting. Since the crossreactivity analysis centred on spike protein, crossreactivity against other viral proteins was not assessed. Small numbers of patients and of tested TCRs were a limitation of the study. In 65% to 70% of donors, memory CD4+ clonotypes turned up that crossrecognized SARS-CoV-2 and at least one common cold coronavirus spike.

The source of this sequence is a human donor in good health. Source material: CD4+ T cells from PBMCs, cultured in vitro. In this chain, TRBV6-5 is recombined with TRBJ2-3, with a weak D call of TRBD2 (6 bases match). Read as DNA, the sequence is TGTGCCAGTAAGGCGGGAAGCACAGATACGCAGTATTTT. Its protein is CASKAGSTDTQYF.